Listed here are 5 T cell receptor beta chains from one sample, sequenced in a study of T cells in Graves' hyperthyroidism and ophthalmopathy. TCR beta CDR3 regions were amplified from RNA transcripts. The HTBI set primed first-round TCR CDR3 RT-PCR. TCRdb reprocessed the multiplex PCR reads with MiXCR, giving one entry per CDR3 protein. The sample carries around 340,000 distinct CDR3 sequences, 15% to 20% recorded once. Sequences were obtained from blood. All receptors derive from a woman aged 45-65 years with Graves' hyperthyroidism.

The chain uses TRBV6-1 and TRBJ1-4; tentative D call: TRBD1 (6 bases). This CDR3 is built from 14 residues. CDR1 and CDR2 (germline): MNHNS, SASEGT. Trimming took off 6 bases at V and 0 bases at J, with 8 bases between the two ends. The CDR3 here is CASRPGATNEKLFF. The CDR3 DNA sequence: TGTGCCAGCAGACCAGGGGCAACTAATGAAAAACTGTTTTTT.

This chain joins TRBV29-1 and TRBJ1-3; D ambiguous. Germline assignment: CDR1 SQVTM and CDR2 ANQGSEA. CDR3 size: 14 residues. V lost 7 bases and J 0 bases, leaving 13 bases between the germline ends. CDR3 protein: CSAVEGHSGNTIYF. In DNA, the CDR3 is TGCAGCGCCGTCGAGGGCCACTCTGGAAACACCATATATTTT.

Only a few counts were recorded for this clonotype. The rearrangement joins TRBV5-1 to TRBJ2-7; D not certain. The CDR3 contains 11 residues. The V gene lost 7 bases and the J gene lost 3 bases, with 8 bases spanning the gap. Germline V lookup: CDR1 SGHRS, CDR2 YFSETQ. CDR3 amino acids: CASLAYYEQYF. The CDR3 DNA sequence: TGCGCCAGCTTGGCATACTACGAGCAGTACTTC.

At least ten counts were recorded for this clonotype. The chain employs TRBV5-1 and TRBJ2-1; D may be TRBD1 (5 bases). This CDR3 has 13 amino acids. Trimming removed 5 bases at V and 7 bases at J, with 13 bases between. Germline lookup yields CDR1 SGHRS and CDR2 YFSETQ. The CDR3 DNA sequence: TGCGCCAGCAGTAAGGGGCCCGCGAATGAGCAGTTCTTC. This codes for CASSKGPANEQFF.

This clonotype was seen many times. The V call is TRBV12-3 or TRBV12-4, the J call TRBJ2-1, with D unresolved. Trimming removed 4 bases at V and 0 bases at J, with 10 bases between. The CDR3 is 15 residues long. In nucleotides, the CDR3 is TGTGCCAGCAGTTCCTCGAGGAACTCCTACAATGAGCAGTTCTTC. Its protein is CASSSSRNSYNEQFF.